This TCR beta chain was recovered during a study of T cell changes during pregnancy in multiple sclerosis. TCRdb's copy holds only in-frame clones and misses some; the assay was immunoSEQ multiplex PCR. The sample has 55,000 to 75,000 clones, 91% seen once; the top ten hold 2% to 2.5%. The CDR3 length is 14 residues. Per germline, CDR1 SGHNT and CDR2 YYREEE (reference sequence). V was trimmed by 4 bases and J by 4 bases, leaving 12 bases between them. The specimen comprised peripheral blood, sampled in the third trimester of pregnancy. The clonotype comes from a female donor in good health, enrolled as a control in a pregnancy study. The chain joins TRBV5-4 to TRBJ2-1, with D perhaps TRBD1 (5 bases). In nucleotides, the CDR3 is TGTGCCAGCAGCCCCTCCAGGGAATACAATGAGCAGTTCTTC. This translates into CASSPSREYNEQFF.